The next 26 T cell receptor beta chains were all read from a single sample in a study of graft-versus-host responses after intestinal transplantation. Graft samples were processed, releasing intraepithelial and lamina propria lymphocytes. Generated by immunoSEQ multiplex PCR, the TCRdb table keeps only in-frame clones and is missing some. The data hold 12,000 or so clones, with 60% to 75% observed a single time. The sequencing here drew on ileum tissue, taken less than 150 days after intestinal transplantation. These receptors all come from a human patient who received an intestinal transplant, so some T cells may come from the graft donor.

In its sample, this clone was seen a few times. The chain employs TRBV5-5 and TRBJ2-1, with D possibly being TRBD2 (6 bases). This CDR3 region has 15 residues. V was trimmed by 2 bases and J by 2 bases, leaving 11 bases between them. The germline CDR1 and CDR2 sequences are SGHKS and YYEKEE (reference sequence). The CDR3 nucleotides read TGTGCCAGCAGCTTTGGATCGGGGGCCTACAATGAGCAGTTCTTC. It encodes CASSFGSGAYNEQFF.

The chain uses TRBV6-4 and TRBJ2-3, with D perhaps TRBD2 (5 bases). Germline CDR1 MRHNA, CDR2 SNTAGT. This CDR3 has 13 residues. V was clipped by 3 bases and J by 1 base, with 5 bases between them. Written as DNA, the CDR3 is TGTGCCAGCAGTGAGCGGGGCACAGATACGCAGTATTTT. Translated: CASSERGTDTQYF.

The V and J genes are TRBV13 and TRBJ2-1; 14 nucleotides align to TRBD2. CDR1 is PRHDT, CDR2 FYEKMQ, per germline (reference sequence). V shed 1 base and J 8 bases; nucleotides not matched to a gene: 4. The CDR3 runs 16 residues. The CDR3 loop is CASSLAPGLAGDEQFF. The CDR3 region has the DNA TGTGCCAGCAGCTTAGCCCCGGGACTAGCGGGAGATGAGCAGTTCTTC.

The chain couples TRBV28 to TRBJ1-5; D gene ambiguous. There are 15 residues in the CDR3. The V gene lost 5 bases and the J gene lost 0 bases, with 11 bases spanning the gap. CDR1 and CDR2 (germline): MDHEN, SYDVKM. DNA of the CDR3: TGTGCCAGCAGTCCTTGGGCAGGTAGCAATCAGCCCCAGCATTTT. This sequence encodes CASSPWAGSNQPQHF.

The V gene is TRBV5-1, the J gene TRBJ2-5, with D possibly TRBD2 on 6 matching bases. The CDR3 is 14 residues long. Trimming removed 0 bases from V and 1 base from J, with 7 bases in between. The V gene's germline CDR1 is SGHRS and CDR2 YFSETQ. CDR3 amino acids: CASSLGGVQETQYF. In DNA, the CDR3 is TGCGCCAGCAGCTTGGGGGGGGTCCAAGAGACCCAGTACTTC.

J is TRBJ2-7 and V is TRBV2, with 7 bases matching TRBD2. CDR1 is SNHLY, CDR2 FYNNEI, per germline. Trimming took 11 bases from V and 6 from J; bases not matched to a gene: 13. This CDR3 comprises 13 residues. The CDR3 reads CAAPLRERGEQYF. The CDR3 DNA follows: TGTGCCGCCCCCTTGCGGGAGCGGGGCGAGCAGTACTTC.

V usage is TRBV29-1 and J usage is TRBJ1-3; no definite D call. Trimming cost V 4 bases and J 0 bases, with 7 bases left between them. CDR1 SQVTM and CDR2 ANQGSEA come from the germline V gene. This CDR3 contains 13 residues. CDR3 in amino acids: CSVGRGSGNTIYF. DNA of the CDR3: TGCAGCGTTGGACGGGGCTCTGGAAACACCATATATTTT.

The chain employs TRBV27 and TRBJ1-2; 7 bases agree with TRBD1. V shed 4 bases and J 5 bases; nucleotides not matched to a gene: 4. Per germline, CDR1 MNHEY and CDR2 SMNVEV (reference sequence). This CDR3 is built from 13 residues. DNA for the CDR3: TGTGCCAGCAGTTCAGTCAGGGGGTATGGCTACACCTTC. Its protein is CASSSVRGYGYTF.

The V and J genes are TRBV11-2 and TRBJ1-4; 8 positions match TRBD1. V lost 5 bases to trimming and J lost 10 bases; unmatched junction nucleotides: 3. This CDR3 is 12 amino acids long. Germline CDR1 is SGHAT and CDR2 is FQNNGV. The CDR3 protein is CASSPTGGKLFF. The CDR3 DNA sequence: TGTGCCAGCAGCCCAACAGGGGGAAAACTGTTTTTT.

The gene calls are TRBV7-2 and TRBJ2-3; a weak D match, TRBD2 (6 bases). Trimming took 5 bases from V and 0 from J, leaving 9 bases between them. The V gene's germline CDR1 is SGHTA and CDR2 FQGNSA. This CDR3 is 14 amino acids long. CDR3 DNA sequence: TGTGCCAGCAGCCCCGGGACTAGCACAGATACGCAGTATTTT. Amino acid sequence: CASSPGTSTDTQYF.

This clone was detected a few times. The chain uses TRBV7-3 and TRBJ1-3, with D possibly TRBD1 on 5 matching bases. The length of the CDR3 is 12 residues. With 4 bases removed from V and 14 bases from J, the gap between germline ends came to 15 bases. Germline V lookup: CDR1 SGHTA, CDR2 FQGTGA. The CDR3 protein is CASSSPGGPLYF. In DNA form, the CDR3 reads TGTGCCAGCAGCTCCCCGGGGGGACCCCTATATTTT.

J is TRBJ2-3 and V is TRBV7-9, with D perhaps matching TRBD2 (7 bases). This CDR3 is built from 16 residues. Germline CDR1 SEHNR, CDR2 FQNEAQ (reference sequence). The V end lost 3 bases, the J end lost 6 bases, and 19 bases lay between the germline ends. The CDR3 is CASSFSGGRIYDTQYF. CDR3 sequence (DNA): TGTGCCAGCAGCTTCTCCGGGGGGCGGATTTACGATACGCAGTATTTT.

This clone occurred once. This chain connects TRBV5-4 to TRBJ2-1, with D perhaps matching TRBD1 (6 bases). Germline values: CDR1 SGHNT, CDR2 YYREEE (reference sequence). The CDR3 is 15 residues long. V dropped 2 bases and J dropped 7 bases, with 16 bases sitting between them. The CDR3 bases are TGTGCCAGCAGCTTTGGGGGCCCCCTAGGGAATGAGCAGTTCTTC. Its protein product is CASSFGGPLGNEQFF.

This clone was counted only a few times. V is TRBV7-9 and J is TRBJ2-1, with TRBD1 matching 8 bases. This CDR3 contains 15 residues. CDR1 is SEHNR, CDR2 FQNEAQ, per germline (reference sequence). The junction had 6 bases not matched to a gene; V was cut back by 4 bases and J by 4 bases. The CDR3, as DNA: TGTGCCAGCAGCTCGTCGGGACAGGTTTACAATGAGCAGTTCTTC. It is translated as CASSSSGQVYNEQFF.

The rearrangement joins TRBV5-1 to TRBJ2-7, with D perhaps TRBD1 (6 bases). The CDR3 contains 12 residues. In germline, CDR1 is SGHRS, CDR2 YFSETQ. Trimming removed 4 bases at V and 3 bases at J, with 8 bases between. CDR3 bases: TGCGCCAGCAGCCCACAGGGCTACGAGCAGTACTTC. Its translation: CASSPQGYEQYF.

The chain combines TRBV27 with TRBJ2-3; maybe TRBD2 (7 bases). V dropped 7 bases and J dropped 3 bases, with 20 bases sitting between them. The CDR3 covers 16 residues. Germline-derived CDR1 and CDR2 are MNHEY and SMNVEV (reference sequence). The CDR3, as DNA: TGTGCCAGCACCCTTACCTCAGGGGAGGGGACAGATACGCAGTATTTT. This codes for CASTLTSGEGTDTQYF.

The chain uses TRBV5-6 and TRBJ2-7; D ambiguous. CDR1 SGHDT and CDR2 YYEEEE come from the germline V gene. Trimming stripped 5 bases from V and 7 bases from J, with 13 bases between. This CDR3 has 12 residues. The CDR3 protein is CASRIRLQEQYF. DNA of the CDR3: TGTGCCAGCAGAATCCGACTGCAGGAGCAGTACTTC.

The chain joins TRBV28 to TRBJ1-1; 8 nucleotides line up with TRBD1. V gave up 6 bases and J gave up 1 base; unmatched junction bases: 4. The V gene's germline CDR1 is MDHEN and CDR2 SYDVKM. CDR3 length: 14 residues. Written as DNA, the CDR3 is TGTGCCAGCAGCTCGGGACAGGCGAACACTGAAGCTTTCTTT. This sequence encodes CASSSGQANTEAFF.

This clone was picked up one time. J is TRBJ1-4 and V is TRBV4-3; D is ambiguous. CDR3 length equals 15 residues. The V and J ends lost 3 bases and 2 bases respectively, with 10 bases between them. Looked up from germline, CDR1 is LGHNA and CDR2 is YSLEER. The CDR3 DNA sequence: TGCGCCAGCAGCCAGGCGGACTCGACTAATGAAAAACTGTTTTTT. This codes for CASSQADSTNEKLFF.

V is TRBV13 and J is TRBJ1-1; a weak D match, TRBD1 (5 bases). V shed 1 base and J shed 3 bases, with 15 bases lying between them. Germline lookup yields CDR1 PRHDT and CDR2 FYEKMQ (reference sequence). The CDR3 is made up of 16 amino acids. CDR3 residues: CASSLDGHLGHTEAFF. In nucleotides, the CDR3 is TGTGCCAGCAGCTTAGACGGACACTTGGGGCACACTGAAGCTTTCTTT.

The chain links TRBV27 to TRBJ2-5, with 12 bases aligning to TRBD1. V was pared by 8 bases and J by 0 bases, with 10 bases of the junction left unmatched. The CDR3 is 17 amino acids. CDR1 is MNHEY and CDR2 is SMNVEV in the germline V gene (reference sequence). The CDR3 sequence: CASRGTGGFGYQETQYF. The CDR3 DNA follows: TGTGCCAGCCGGGGGACAGGGGGCTTCGGGTACCAAGAGACCCAGTACTTC.

This clone was detected a few times. The chain employs TRBV11-2 and TRBJ1-3; D is unresolved. The length of the CDR3 is 12 residues. Germline values: CDR1 SGHAT, CDR2 FQNNGV. Trimming took off 5 bases at V and 0 bases at J, with 2 bases between the two ends. DNA for the CDR3: TGTGCCAGCAGCCGCTCTGGAAACACCATATATTTT. As protein: CASSRSGNTIYF.

The chain couples TRBV2 to TRBJ2-5, with a weak D call TRBD1 (6 bases). CDR1 is SNHLY, CDR2 FYNNEI, per germline. V was clipped by 10 bases and J by 3 bases, with 18 bases between them. The CDR3 has 14 amino acids. The CDR3 region is CAKTTQGPKETQYF. In nucleotides, the CDR3 is TGTGCCAAAACAACTCAGGGGCCTAAAGAGACCCAGTACTTC.

The CDR3: CASRTASGNTIYF. The CDR3 region has the DNA TGTGCCAGCAGGACAGCTTCTGGAAACACCATATATTTT. The chain employs TRBV25-1 and TRBJ1-3, with D perhaps TRBD1 (5 bases). The CDR3 loop spans 13 amino acids. Trimming removed 6 bases from V and 1 base from J, with 7 bases in between. The germline V gene encodes CDR1 MGHDK and CDR2 SYGVNS.

The chain combines TRBV5-4 with TRBJ2-1; D might be TRBD2 (6 bases). Germline V gene data show CDR1 as SGHNT and CDR2 as YYREEE (reference sequence). The ends were cut back, 4 bases at V and 3 bases at J, with 11 bases in the middle. The CDR3 loop spans 14 amino acids. CDR3 loop: CASSPPGGYNEQFF. The CDR3, as DNA: TGTGCCAGCAGCCCCCCCGGGGGCTACAATGAGCAGTTCTTC. The variable domain in full, with the rest retrieved from reference TRBV5-4 and TRBJ2-1, is ETGVTQSPTHLIKTRGQQVTLRCSSQSGHNTVSWYQQALGQGPQFIFQYYREEENGRGNFPPRFSGLQFPNYSSELNVNALELDDSALYLCASSPPGGYNEQFFGPGTRLTVL.

The CDR3 here is CASHFGQGVSGANVLTF. The CDR3 bases are TGTGCCAGCCATTTCGGACAGGGGGTCTCTGGGGCCAACGTCCTGACTTTC. The chain recombines TRBV28 with TRBJ2-6; 10 nucleotides match TRBD1. In germline, CDR1 is MDHEN, CDR2 SYDVKM. Germline trimming cut 8 bases from V and 0 bases from J; bases unmatched to any gene: 7. CDR3 length: 17 amino acids.